This is a list of T cell receptor beta chains from one sample in a study of CD8 T cells in ankylosing spondylitis. TCRdb recomputed calls from the 5' RACE reads with MiXCR, one row per CDR3 protein. Here the sample spans approximately 350,000 distinct CDR3 sequences, roughly 14% being singletons. The sample was blood, either unsorted or a sorted T cell fraction (not recorded which). The receptors come from a male donor with ankylosing spondylitis or in good health (not recorded which). Each CDR3 is given with its conserved first and last residue. Each record gives: CDR3 protein, CDR3 DNA, D gene, V gene, CDR3 length, J gene, clone size. A D gene is named only where the DNA matches it firmly. Some rows mark clone size as missing; the rest say once, few, many or name a class of expanded clone.

cdr3_aa: CASSQEDTRTGNEQFF
cdr3_nt: TGTGCCAGCAGCCAAGAGGATACCCGAACGGGGAATGAGCAGTTCTTC
d_call: NA
v_call: TRBV4-2
cdr3_length: 16
j_call: TRBJ2-1
clone_size: few

cdr3_aa: CAIAAGDRRGTEAFF
cdr3_nt: TGTGCCATCGCGGCGGGGGATAGGAGGGGAACTGAAGCTTTCTTT
d_call: NA
v_call: TRBV10-3
cdr3_length: 15
j_call: TRBJ1-1
clone_size: NA

cdr3_aa: CSVRPGGGRGTQYF
cdr3_nt: TGCAGTGTCCGGCCCGGCGGGGGGAGAGGTACGCAGTATTTT
d_call: TRBD2
v_call: TRBV20-1
cdr3_length: 14
j_call: TRBJ2-3
clone_size: many

cdr3_aa: CASSPWTDNNEQFF
cdr3_nt: TGTGCCAGCAGTCCATGGACAGACAACAATGAGCAGTTCTTC
d_call: NA
v_call: TRBV6-1
cdr3_length: 14
j_call: TRBJ2-1
clone_size: few

cdr3_aa: CASSQLAGRARTGELFF
cdr3_nt: TGTGCCAGCAGCCAACTGGCCGGGAGGGCCCGGACCGGGGAGCTGTTTTTT
d_call: TRBD2
v_call: TRBV3-1
cdr3_length: 17
j_call: TRBJ2-2
clone_size: NA

cdr3_aa: CASSYQQPPQPQHF
cdr3_nt: TGTGCCAGCAGTTACCAACAACCGCCACAGCCCCAGCATTTT
d_call: NA
v_call: TRBV12-3/TRBV12-4
cdr3_length: 14
j_call: TRBJ1-5
clone_size: few

cdr3_aa: CSARALPGRRTSTDTQYF
cdr3_nt: TGCAGTGCTAGAGCCCTTCCCGGGAGGCGGACCAGCACAGATACGCAGTATTTT
d_call: TRBD2
v_call: TRBV20-1
cdr3_length: 18
j_call: TRBJ2-3
clone_size: NA

cdr3_aa: CASSLELAGGNEQFF
cdr3_nt: TGTGCCAGCAGCTTAGAACTAGCGGGGGGCAATGAGCAGTTCTTC
d_call: TRBD2
v_call: TRBV11-2
cdr3_length: 15
j_call: TRBJ2-1
clone_size: many

cdr3_aa: CASSFQGADGYTF
cdr3_nt: TGCGCCAGCAGCTTCCAGGGGGCAGATGGCTACACCTTC
d_call: TRBD1
v_call: TRBV5-1
cdr3_length: 13
j_call: TRBJ1-2
clone_size: NA

cdr3_aa: CASSLSGGQREQYF
cdr3_nt: TGTGCCAGCAGCTTATCAGGGGGGCAGAGGGAGCAGTACTTC
d_call: NA
v_call: TRBV7-9
cdr3_length: 14
j_call: TRBJ2-7
clone_size: NA

cdr3_aa: CASSLDRGNTIYF
cdr3_nt: TGTGCCAGCAGCTTGGACAGGGGAAACACCATATATTTT
d_call: TRBD1
v_call: TRBV7-2
cdr3_length: 13
j_call: TRBJ1-3
clone_size: few

cdr3_aa: CASSLELGPNQPQHF
cdr3_nt: TGTGCCAGCAGCTTAGAGTTAGGCCCCAATCAGCCCCAGCATTTT
d_call: NA
v_call: TRBV7-2
cdr3_length: 15
j_call: TRBJ1-5
clone_size: many

cdr3_aa: CASSLEGIQNEQFF
cdr3_nt: TGCGCCAGCAGCTTGGAGGGTATACAGAATGAGCAGTTCTTC
d_call: NA
v_call: TRBV5-1
cdr3_length: 14
j_call: TRBJ2-1
clone_size: few

cdr3_aa: CASSLGTGLHF
cdr3_nt: TGTGCCAGCAGCCTCGGGACAGGTCTTCACTTC
d_call: TRBD1
v_call: TRBV3-1
cdr3_length: 11
j_call: TRBJ2-7
clone_size: few

cdr3_aa: CASSESASPNNEQFF
cdr3_nt: TGCGCCAGCAGTGAGTCGGCCTCCCCCAATAATGAGCAGTTCTTC
d_call: NA
v_call: TRBV10-1
cdr3_length: 15
j_call: TRBJ2-1
clone_size: NA

cdr3_aa: CASSYEALPYEQYF
cdr3_nt: TGTGCCAGCAGTTATGAAGCCCTCCCCTACGAGCAGTACTTC
d_call: NA
v_call: TRBV6-5
cdr3_length: 14
j_call: TRBJ2-7
clone_size: NA

cdr3_aa: CASSLVFTEAFF
cdr3_nt: TGTGCCAGCAGTTTGGTATTCACTGAAGCTTTCTTT
d_call: NA
v_call: TRBV12-3/TRBV12-4
cdr3_length: 12
j_call: TRBJ1-1
clone_size: NA

cdr3_aa: CASGIVNTEAFF
cdr3_nt: TGTGCCAGCGGAATAGTTAACACTGAAGCTTTCTTT
d_call: NA
v_call: TRBV2
cdr3_length: 12
j_call: TRBJ1-1
clone_size: few